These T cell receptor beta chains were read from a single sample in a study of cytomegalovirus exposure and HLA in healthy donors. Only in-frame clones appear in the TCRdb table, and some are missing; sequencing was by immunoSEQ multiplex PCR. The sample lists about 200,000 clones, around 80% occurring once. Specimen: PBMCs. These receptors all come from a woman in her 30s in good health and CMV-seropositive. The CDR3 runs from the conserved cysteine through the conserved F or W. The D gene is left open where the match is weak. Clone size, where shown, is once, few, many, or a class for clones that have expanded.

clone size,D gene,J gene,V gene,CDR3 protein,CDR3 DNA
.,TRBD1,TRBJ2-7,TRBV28,CASSLEYGTGSHEQYF,TGTGCCAGCAGTTTGGAATACGGGACAGGGTCCCACGAGCAGTACTTC
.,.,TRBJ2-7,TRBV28,CASSSSYEQYF,TGTGCCAGCAGCAGCTCCTACGAGCAGTACTTC
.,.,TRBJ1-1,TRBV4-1,CASSQESSGQTEAFF,TGCGCCAGCAGCCAAGAATCGTCTGGGCAAACTGAAGCTTTCTTT
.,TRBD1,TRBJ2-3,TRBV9,CASRPGTGGRDTQYF,TGTGCCAGCAGACCAGGGACAGGGGGGCGGGATACGCAGTATTTT
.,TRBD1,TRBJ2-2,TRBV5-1,CASSFSTGVTGELFF,TGCGCCAGCAGCTTTTCAACAGGGGTGACCGGGGAGCTGTTTTTT
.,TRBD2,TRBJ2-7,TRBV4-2,CASSLTTGLVGSEQYF,TGTGCCAGCAGTTTGACGACCGGACTAGTAGGGAGCGAGCAGTACTTC
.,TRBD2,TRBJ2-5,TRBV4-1,CASSQATSGSSVETQYF,TGCGCCAGCAGCCAGGCGACTAGCGGGAGTTCGGTAGAGACCCAGTACTTC
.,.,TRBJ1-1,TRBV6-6,CASSHPEAFF,TGTGCCAGCAGTCACCCGGAGGCTTTCTTT
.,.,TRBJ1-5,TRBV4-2,CASSQDIGRGNQPQHF,TGTGCCAGCAGCCAAGATATAGGGAGAGGCAATCAGCCCCAGCATTTT
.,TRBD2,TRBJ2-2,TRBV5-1,CASSLTLAGGLNTGELFF,TGCGCCAGCAGCTTGACGCTAGCGGGGGGACTGAACACCGGGGAGCTGTTTTTT
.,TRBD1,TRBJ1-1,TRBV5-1,CASSPGTGGTEAFF,TGCGCCAGCAGCCCCGGGACAGGGGGCACTGAAGCTTTCTTT
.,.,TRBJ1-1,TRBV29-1,CSAYRGLNFMNTEAFF,TGCAGCGCCTACCGAGGGTTGAACTTCATGAACACTGAAGCTTTCTTT
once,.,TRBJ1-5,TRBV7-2,CASSEDGGRGPQHF,TGTGCCAGCAGCGAGGACGGGGGTAGAGGGCCCCAGCATTTT
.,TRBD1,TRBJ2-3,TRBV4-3,CASSQDKGQGPDTQYF,TGCGCCAGCAGCCAAGATAAGGGACAGGGACCAGATACGCAGTATTTT
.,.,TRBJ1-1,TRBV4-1,CASSQGSLRGGTEAFF,TGCGCCAGCAGCCAAGGGTCCCTTAGGGGTGGCACTGAAGCTTTCTTT
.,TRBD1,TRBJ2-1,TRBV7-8,CASKTGRYNEQFF,TGTGCCAGTAAGACAGGGCGGTACAATGAGCAGTTCTTC
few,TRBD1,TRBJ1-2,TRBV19,CASSRDRGLGGYTF,TGTGCCAGTAGTCGGGACAGGGGACTTGGCGGCTACACCTTC
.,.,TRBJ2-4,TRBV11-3,CASSPTEVGKNIQYF,TGTGCCAGCAGCCCGACGGAGGTCGGCAAAAACATTCAGTACTTC
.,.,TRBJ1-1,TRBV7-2,CASSRAGTEAFF,TGTGCCAGCAGCCGGGCGGGTACTGAAGCTTTCTTT
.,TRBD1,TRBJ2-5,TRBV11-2,CASSQTDRGRGETQYF,TGTGCCAGCAGCCAAACCGACAGGGGGCGAGGAGAGACCCAGTACTTC
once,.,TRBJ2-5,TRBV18,CASSPPNGRGETQYF,TGTGCCAGCTCACCACCGAACGGGAGAGGAGAGACCCAGTACTTC
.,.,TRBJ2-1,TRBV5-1,CASSLGQYNEQFF,TGCGCCAGCAGCTTGGGCCAGTACAATGAGCAGTTCTTC
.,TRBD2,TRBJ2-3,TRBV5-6,CASSVKGTSGSYYTDTQYF,TGTGCCAGCAGCGTAAAAGGGACTAGCGGGAGTTACTACACAGATACGCAGTATTTT
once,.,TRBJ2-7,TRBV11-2,CASSRLSGTTYEQYF,TGTGCCAGCAGCCGTCTAAGCGGTACAACCTACGAGCAGTACTTC
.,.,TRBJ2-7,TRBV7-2,CASSESGGSPLNEQYF,TGTGCCAGCAGCGAATCAGGAGGGTCGCCCCTGAACGAGCAGTACTTC
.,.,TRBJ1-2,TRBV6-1,CASSEALQAYGYTF,TGTGCCAGCAGTGAAGCGCTACAGGCCTATGGCTACACCTTC
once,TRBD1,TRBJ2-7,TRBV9,CASSPSGTGDEQYF,TGTGCCAGCAGCCCATCCGGGACAGGCGACGAGCAGTACTTC
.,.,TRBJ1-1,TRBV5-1,CASSLVSGKDTEAFF,TGCGCCAGCAGCTTGGTTTCGGGGAAAGACACTGAAGCTTTCTTT
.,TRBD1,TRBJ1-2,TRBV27,CASSLSAGGGGYTF,TGTGCCAGCAGTTTATCGGCAGGGGGCGGTGGCTACACCTTC
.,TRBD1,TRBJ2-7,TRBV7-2,CASSLDRGPYEQYF,TGTGCCAGCAGCTTAGACAGGGGTCCCTACGAGCAGTACTTC
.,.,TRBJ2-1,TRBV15,CATSRVGGGTRDEQFF,TGTGCCACCAGCAGAGTCGGTGGCGGGACTCGCGATGAGCAGTTCTTC
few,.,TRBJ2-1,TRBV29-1,CSVEVWESSYNEQFF,TGCAGCGTTGAAGTTTGGGAGAGCTCCTACAATGAGCAGTTCTTC
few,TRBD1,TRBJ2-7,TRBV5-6,CASRTGTARRDEQYF,TGTGCCAGCAGAACGGGGACAGCCCGCAGGGACGAGCAGTACTTC
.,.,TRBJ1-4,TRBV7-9,CASSLVGRGREKLFF,TGTGCCAGCAGCTTAGTGGGCAGGGGAAGGGAAAAACTGTTTTTT
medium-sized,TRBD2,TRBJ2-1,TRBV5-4,CASSLTSGSHNEQFF,TGTGCCAGCAGCTTGACTAGCGGGAGCCACAATGAGCAGTTCTTC
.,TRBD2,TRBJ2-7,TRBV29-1,CSFQRGSYEQYF,TGCAGCTTCCAGCGGGGCTCCTACGAGCAGTACTTC
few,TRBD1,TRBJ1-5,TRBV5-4,CASSPNPGQGPSNQPQHF,TGTGCCAGCAGCCCCAACCCGGGACAGGGGCCTAGCAATCAGCCCCAGCATTTT
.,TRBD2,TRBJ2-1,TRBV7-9,CASSLSGGLEQFF,TGTGCCAGCAGCCTTAGCGGGGGTCTTGAGCAGTTCTTC
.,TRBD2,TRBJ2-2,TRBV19,CASSMGGRELFF,TGTGCCAGTAGTATGGGGGGGAGGGAGCTGTTTTTT
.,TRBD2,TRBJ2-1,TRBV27,CASSLISGGLRDEQFF,TGTGCCAGCAGTTTAATTAGCGGGGGACTTCGGGATGAGCAGTTCTTC
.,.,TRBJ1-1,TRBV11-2,CATIRDMNTEAFF,TGTGCCACAATAAGAGACATGAACACTGAAGCTTTCTTT
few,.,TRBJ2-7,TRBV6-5,CASSVALGQYYEQYF,TGTGCCAGCAGCGTAGCCTTAGGACAGTACTACGAGCAGTACTTC
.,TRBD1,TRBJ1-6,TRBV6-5,CASSYSGTGDSPLHF,TGTGCCAGCAGTTACTCCGGGACAGGGGACTCACCCCTCCACTTT
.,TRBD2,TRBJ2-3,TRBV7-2,CASSRREFTDTQYF,TGTGCCAGCAGCCGGCGGGAGTTCACAGATACGCAGTATTTT
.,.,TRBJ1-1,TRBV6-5,CASSRTELNTEAFF,TGTGCCAGCAGTAGGACAGAATTGAACACTGAAGCTTTCTTT
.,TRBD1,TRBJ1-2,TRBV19,CASTRTGMDYGYTF,TGTGCCAGTACCCGGACAGGAATGGACTATGGCTACACCTTC
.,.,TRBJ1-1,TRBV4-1,CASTIRGPSTEAFF,TGCGCCAGCACTATCAGGGGTCCCTCCACTGAAGCTTTCTTT
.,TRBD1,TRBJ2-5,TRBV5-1,CASSPWTGGAQYF,TGCGCCAGCAGCCCGTGGACAGGGGGGGCCCAGTACTTC
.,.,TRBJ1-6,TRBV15,CATSSPGEVNSPLHF,TGTGCCACCAGCAGCCCCGGGGAAGTAAATTCACCCCTCCACTTT
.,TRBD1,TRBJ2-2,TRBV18,CASSPRQGADTGELFF,TGTGCCAGCTCACCCAGACAGGGGGCTGACACCGGGGAGCTGTTTTTT
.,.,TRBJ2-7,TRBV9,CASSVATSSYEQYF,TGTGCCAGCAGCGTAGCTACGAGCTCCTACGAGCAGTACTTC
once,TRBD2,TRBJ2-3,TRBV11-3,CASSRGSGTGTDTQYF,TGTGCCAGCAGCCGCGGGAGCGGGACTGGTACAGATACGCAGTATTTT
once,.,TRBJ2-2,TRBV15,CATSRGISDGGELFF,TGTGCCACCAGCAGAGGGATTAGCGACGGCGGGGAGCTGTTTTTT
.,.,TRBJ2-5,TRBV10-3,CAISTPGQETQYF,TGTGCCATCAGTACGCCGGGCCAAGAGACCCAGTACTTC
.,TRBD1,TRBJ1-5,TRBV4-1,CASSQLGQGVAPQHF,TGCGCCAGCAGCCAGCTGGGACAGGGGGTTGCGCCCCAGCATTTT
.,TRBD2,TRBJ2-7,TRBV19,CASSTTSGRRYEQYF,TGTGCCAGTAGTACCACTAGCGGGAGAAGGTACGAGCAGTACTTC
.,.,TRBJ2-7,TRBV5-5,CASSLGLGGGGTYEQYF,TGTGCCAGCAGCTTGGGGTTGGGAGGGGGTGGAACCTACGAGCAGTACTTC